Sequencing of this TCR beta chain was carried out in a study of cytomegalovirus exposure and HLA in healthy donors. Whole-study findings and limits: A highly shared variant cluster was judged a likely technical artifact.

The PCR was carried out with 60 Vbeta primers and 13 Jbeta primers. Profiling relied on immunoSEQ multiplex PCR, and the TCRdb table lists in-frame clones only, not all of them. The data contain about 170,000 clones, 70% to 85% of them singletons. Nobody recorded the CMV serostatus of this donor. Germline V gene lookup returns CDR1 ENHRY and CDR2 SYGVKD. CDR3 length: 15 residues. V gave up 6 bases and J gave up 6 bases; unmatched junction bases: 13. On this clone itself: Antigen unknown.

The TCR was taken from a human donor in good health. Input material: PBMCs. This chain joins TRBV10-3 and TRBJ1-2; 7 bases match TRBD1. CDR3 protein: CAISDPTGPINGYTF. DNA for the CDR3: TGTGCCATCAGCGACCCGACAGGGCCGATTAATGGCTACACCTTC.